This TCR beta chain was profiled in a study of shared clonotypes between healthy human individuals. Overall study context: In total, the donors were two women and a few men aged 18 to 49.

The study drew its donors from healthy HIV-negative adults without recent acute infections or vaccinations. Notes on the study in general: Represented diversity (both genetic and exposure-history) was limited by the small number of donors. Sharing of clonotypes among donors was expected to vary with sequencing depth.

This clone was recorded once. Antigen unknown. The assay was immunoSEQ multiplex PCR, and TCRdb's table has in-frame clones only and misses some. The sample lists about 380,000 clones, about 96% occurring once. The receptor comes from a man in his thirties or forties in good health. Input material: memory CD8+ T cells sorted from blood. The subset denotes: CD45RO+ cells pooled with CCR7-negative TemRA cells.

In nucleotides, the CDR3 is TGTGCCACCAGCAGAGGACTAGCGGGAGCCAATTACAATGAGCAGTTCTTC. It codes for CATSRGLAGANYNEQFF. The chain carries TRBV15 and TRBJ2-1; TRBD2 matches at 12 bases. This CDR3 comprises 17 residues. V shed 1 base and J 4 bases; nucleotides not matched to a gene: 5. The V gene's germline CDR1 is LNHNV and CDR2 YYDKDF (reference sequence).